These 3 T cell receptor beta chains were sequenced from one sample in a study of T cell clones after liver transplantation. Assay used: immunoSEQ multiplex PCR; TCRdb lists only in-frame clones, some missing. The sample lists nearly 15,000 clones, under 90% occurring once. The sample in question was CD8+ T cells from blood, obtained roughly 50 months after liver transplant. The receptors stem from a human patient who received a liver transplant. A share of the T cells may be of graft donor origin.

The rearrangement joins TRBV7-3 to TRBJ2-1; 9 bases fit TRBD2. After removal of 5 bases from V and 3 bases from J, the junction contained 5 bases not matched to a gene. Germline assignment: CDR1 SGHTA and CDR2 FQGTGA. The length of the CDR3 is 15 residues. The CDR3 DNA follows: TGTGCCAGCAGCCTCGGACTAGCGCTCTACAATGAGCAGTTCTTC. Translated, it gives CASSLGLALYNEQFF.

The rearrangement joins TRBV27 to TRBJ2-7; 9 bases are a match to TRBD1. This CDR3 spans 16 amino acids. Looked up from germline, CDR1 is MNHEY and CDR2 is SMNVEV (reference sequence). Trimming cost V 4 bases and J 1 base; bases outside gene matches: 8. The CDR3, as DNA: TGTGCCAGCAGTTCCCCCGGGACAGGGAAATCCTACGAGCAGTACTTC. This sequence encodes CASSSPGTGKSYEQYF.

The genes are TRBV2 and TRBJ2-6; D may be TRBD2 (5 bases). The germline gives CDR1 SNHLY, CDR2 FYNNEI. The CDR3 covers 16 residues. Trimming pared 7 bases from V and 0 bases from J, leaving 13 bases between. CDR3 loop: CASKDGIFSGANVLTF. Written as DNA, the CDR3 is TGTGCCAGCAAGGACGGGATTTTCTCTGGGGCCAACGTCCTGACTTTC.